This T cell receptor beta chain stems from a study of OX40 agonist ivuxolimab in advanced cancers. General study points: Circulating CD4+ and CD8+ T cells showed clonal expansion by week 6 at 0.1 to 3.0 mg/kg.

The V and J ends lost 5 bases and 2 bases respectively, with 10 bases between them. The CDR3 length is 13 residues. Germline V gene sequence: CDR1 SGHRS, CDR2 YFSETQ. Patients had blood sampled at baseline and again on cycle 4 day 1 and cycle 7 day 1. Details on this clone: Its antigen remains unknown.

The assay was immunoSEQ multiplex PCR, and TCRdb's table has in-frame clones only and misses some. Here the sample spans some 13,000 clones, around 93% being singletons. The specimen was CD4+ or CD8+ T cells sorted from blood, collected in a trial of the OX40 agonist ivuxolimab. This receptor was taken from an adult with an advanced solid tumor such as melanoma, head and neck, liver or kidney cancer. The V call is TRBV5-1, the J call TRBJ2-5, with D perhaps matching TRBD1 or TRBD2 (5 bases each). The CDR3, as DNA: TGCGCCAGCAGGCCAGGGAGACAAGAGACCCAGTACTTC. It yields the protein CASRPGRQETQYF.